Following are 14 T cell receptor beta chains from one sample sequenced in a study of PD-1 blockade in classical Hodgkin lymphoma. No patient escaped relapse after autologous stem cell transplantation, and brentuximab vedotin exposure varied. TCRdb's copy holds only in-frame clones and misses some; the assay was immunoSEQ multiplex PCR. The sample consists of roughly 41,000 clones, just over 85% of them appearing once. The sequencing here drew on peripheral blood mononuclear cells (PBMCs), taken before the second cycle of nivolumab. These receptors originate from a human donor with classical Hodgkin lymphoma.

The rearrangement links TRBV7-9 to TRBJ2-1; no clear D gene. Trimming shortened V by 2 bases and J by 6 bases, and 8 bases separated the two germline ends. The CDR3 loop spans 13 amino acids. Germline CDR1 reads SEHNR; CDR2 reads FQNEAQ (reference sequence). The CDR3 reads CASSLRRSNEQFF. CDR3 coding DNA: TGTGCCAGCAGCTTACGCCGGTCCAATGAGCAGTTCTTC. The full variable domain, with the rest looked up from reference TRBV7-9 and TRBJ2-1, is DTGVSQNPRHKITKRGQNVTFRCDPISEHNRLYWYRQTLGQGPEFLTYFQNEAQLEKSRLLSDRFSAERPKGSFSTLEIQRTEQGDSAMYLCASSLRRSNEQFFGPGTRLTVL.

This clone was found a few times. The CDR3 sequence: CASSTPGRSNQPQHF. In nucleotides, the CDR3 is TGTGCCAGCAGCACCCCCGGGAGGAGCAATCAGCCCCAGCATTTT. This chain connects TRBV21-1 to TRBJ1-5. TRBV21-1 is a pseudogene. The CDR3 totals 15 residues.

This chain uses TRBV6-1 with TRBJ2-5; TRBD2 agrees at 12 bases. Trimming removed 4 bases from V and 5 bases from J; junction bases left unmatched: 20. The germline CDR1 and CDR2 sequences are MNHNS and SASEGT. The CDR3 has 20 residues. The CDR3 reads CASSAKLIGLAGRSRETQYF. DNA of the CDR3: TGTGCCAGCAGTGCAAAGTTAATAGGACTAGCGGGACGAAGCAGGGAGACCCAGTACTTC.

The chain carries TRBV7-6 and TRBJ1-1; D remains ambiguous. Germline CDR1 and CDR2: SGHVS and FNYEAQ. The CDR3 covers 14 residues. V was pared by 5 bases and J by 1 base, with 11 bases between. As DNA, the CDR3 is TGTGCCAGCAGCCTGCTAAGGGAGAACACTGAAGCTTTCTTT. Residues: CASSLLRENTEAFF.

The chain links TRBV15 to TRBJ2-3; D might be TRBD1 or TRBD2, each matching 6 bases. This CDR3 region has 15 residues. CDR1 and CDR2 (germline): LNHNV, YYDKDF (reference sequence). V lost 8 bases and J 0 bases, leaving 15 bases between the germline ends. The CDR3 DNA sequence: TGTGCCACCTCCATGGGGGGCGGGAGCACAGATACGCAGTATTTT. Translated: CATSMGGGSTDTQYF.

The chain carries TRBV10-1 and TRBJ2-3, with no clear D. CDR3 length: 15 amino acids. Between the trimmed V and J ends, which lost 8 bases and 0 bases, there was a span of 15 bases. CDR1 and CDR2 (germline): WNHNN, SYGVQD (reference sequence). The CDR3: CASSKRRRSTDTQYF. The CDR3 nucleotides read TGCGCCAGCTCCAAAAGGCGGCGGAGCACAGATACGCAGTATTTT.

This chain joins TRBV7-6 and TRBJ2-3; D gene unclear. Deletions cut 4 bases from V and 6 bases from J, with 20 bases between. The CDR3 is 16 residues long. Germline V lookup: CDR1 SGHVS, CDR2 FNYEAQ. The CDR3 bases are TGTGCCAGCAGCTCACGGGCAGGTCTGGACCGGGATACGCAGTATTTT. This sequence encodes CASSSRAGLDRDTQYF.

The CDR3 DNA follows: TGTGCCAGCAGTTTTATGGGGCAAGAGACCCAGTACTTC. It specifies CASSFMGQETQYF. The chain recombines TRBV28 with TRBJ2-5, with no clear D. Germline assignment: CDR1 MDHEN and CDR2 SYDVKM. V shed 3 bases and J shed 2 bases, with 7 bases lying between them. The CDR3 has 13 amino acids. The full variable domain, in which reference TRBV28 and TRBJ2-5 provide the parts outside the CDR3, is DVKVTQSSRYLVKRTGEKVFLECVQDMDHENMFWYRQDPGLGLRLIYFSYDVKMKEKGDIPEGYSVSREKKERFSLILESASTNQTSMYLCASSFMGQETQYFGPGTRLLVL.

The chain combines TRBV25-1 with TRBJ2-5; 7 nucleotides line up with TRBD2. Germline CDR1 is MGHDK and CDR2 is SYGVNS. The ends lost 2 bases at V and 6 bases at J; junction bases unmatched: 15. The CDR3 consists of 17 residues. CDR3 sequence (DNA): TGTGCCAGCAGTGAACTAGAGGGGCGGGAGATGGGGAAGACCCAGTACTTC. This translates into CASSELEGREMGKTQYF.

The chain has TRBV28 and TRBJ1-2; D unclear. V shed 3 bases and J shed 6 bases, with 11 bases lying between them. CDR3 length: 13 residues. Germline CDR1 is MDHEN and CDR2 is SYDVKM. The CDR3 sequence: CASSFHGSNGYTF. As DNA, the CDR3 is TGTGCCAGCAGTTTTCACGGAAGCAATGGCTACACCTTC.

The V call is TRBV6-1, the J call TRBJ2-1, with D perhaps TRBD2 (6 bases). V was clipped by 6 bases and J by 9 bases, with 15 bases between them. The CDR3 sequence is 13 residues long. CDR1 MNHNS and CDR2 SASEGT come from the germline V gene. CDR3 DNA: TGTGCCAGCAGAGAAAGCGGGCGGGGTGAGCAGTTCTTC. It specifies CASRESGRGEQFF.

The chain has TRBV7-9 and TRBJ1-1, with no clear D. There are 14 residues in the CDR3. Germline V lookup: CDR1 SEHNR, CDR2 FQNEAQ (reference sequence). With 1 base removed from V and 1 base from J, the gap between germline ends came to 7 bases. The DNA for the CDR3 is TGTGCCAGCAGCTTAGTTCGCGGGAACACTGAAGCTTTCTTT. Protein sequence: CASSLVRGNTEAFF. The entire variable domain, with the rest obtained from reference TRBV7-9 and TRBJ1-1, is as follows: DTGVSQNPRHKITKRGQNVTFRCDPISEHNRLYWYRQTLGQGPEFLTYFQNEAQLEKSRLLSDRFSAERPKGSFSTLEIQRTEQGDSAMYLCASSLVRGNTEAFFGQGTRLTVV.

The chain couples TRBV28 to TRBJ2-5; no definite D call. Germline V gene sequence: CDR1 MDHEN, CDR2 SYDVKM. The CDR3 totals 12 residues. Trimming stripped 5 bases from V and 5 bases from J, with 9 bases between. CDR3 amino acids: CASSSRHETQYF. The CDR3 nucleotides are TGTGCCAGCAGTAGCAGGCACGAGACCCAGTACTTC.

The genes are TRBV5-1 and TRBJ1-1; 7 bases agree with TRBD1. The CDR3 is made up of 14 amino acids. From germline, CDR1 is SGHRS and CDR2 YFSETQ. V gave up 5 bases and J gave up 4 bases; unmatched junction bases: 8. The CDR3 region is CASSSIQGSTEAFF. CDR3 bases: TGCGCCAGCAGTTCTATACAGGGGAGCACTGAAGCTTTCTTT.